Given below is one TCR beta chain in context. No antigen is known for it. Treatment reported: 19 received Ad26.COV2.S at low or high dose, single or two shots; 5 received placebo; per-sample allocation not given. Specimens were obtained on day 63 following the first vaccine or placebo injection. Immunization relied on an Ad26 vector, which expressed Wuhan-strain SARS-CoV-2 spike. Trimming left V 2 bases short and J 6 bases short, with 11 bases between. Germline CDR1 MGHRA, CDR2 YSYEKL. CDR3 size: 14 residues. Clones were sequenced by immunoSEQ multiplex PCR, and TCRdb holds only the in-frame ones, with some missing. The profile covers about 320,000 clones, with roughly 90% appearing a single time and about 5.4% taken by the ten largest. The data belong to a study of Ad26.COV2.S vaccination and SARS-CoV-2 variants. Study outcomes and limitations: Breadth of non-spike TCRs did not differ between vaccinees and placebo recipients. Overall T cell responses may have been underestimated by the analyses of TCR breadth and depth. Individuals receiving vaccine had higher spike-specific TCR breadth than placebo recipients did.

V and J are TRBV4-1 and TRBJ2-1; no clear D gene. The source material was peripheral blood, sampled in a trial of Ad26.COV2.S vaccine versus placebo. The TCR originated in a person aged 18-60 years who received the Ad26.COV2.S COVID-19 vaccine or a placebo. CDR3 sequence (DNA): TGCGCCAGCAGCCAAAGTGGATCCCGCAATGAGCAGTTCTTC. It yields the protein CASSQSGSRNEQFF.